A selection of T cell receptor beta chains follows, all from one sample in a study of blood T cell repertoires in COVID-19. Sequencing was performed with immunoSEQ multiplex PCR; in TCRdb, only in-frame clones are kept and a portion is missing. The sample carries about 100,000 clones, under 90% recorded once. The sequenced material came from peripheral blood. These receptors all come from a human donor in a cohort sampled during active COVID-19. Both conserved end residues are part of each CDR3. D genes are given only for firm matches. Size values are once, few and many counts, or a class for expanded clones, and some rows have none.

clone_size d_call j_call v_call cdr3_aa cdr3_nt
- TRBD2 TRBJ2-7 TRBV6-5 CASTASSGGEQYF TGTGCCAGCACCGCGTCTAGCGGGGGCGAGCAGTACTTC
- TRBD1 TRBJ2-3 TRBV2 CASSVEGARGTDTQYF TGTGCCAGCAGTGTAGAGGGGGCTCGTGGCACAGATACGCAGTATTTT
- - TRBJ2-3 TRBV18 CASSFSSSTDTQYF TGTGCCAGCTCTTTTTCCTCCTCGACAGATACGCAGTATTTT
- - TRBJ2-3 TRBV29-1 CSVEYADTQYF TGCAGCGTTGAATATGCAGATACGCAGTATTTT
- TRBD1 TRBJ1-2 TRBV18 CASSPSTDRGAGYTF TGTGCCAGCTCACCATCGACTGACAGGGGGGCTGGCTACACCTTC
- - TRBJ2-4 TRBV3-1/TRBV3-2 CASSQGAGIQYF TGTGCCAGCAGCCAGGGGGCCGGCATTCAGTACTTC
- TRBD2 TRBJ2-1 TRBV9 CASSAGTSGANEQFF TGTGCCAGCAGCGCCGGGACTAGCGGAGCCAATGAGCAGTTCTTC
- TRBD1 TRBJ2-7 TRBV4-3 CASSHDGTGFYEQYF TGCGCCAGCAGCCACGACGGGACAGGGTTTTACGAGCAGTACTTC
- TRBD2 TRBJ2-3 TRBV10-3 CAISVLAGGDTQYF TGTGCCATCAGTGTACTAGCGGGGGGAGATACGCAGTATTTT
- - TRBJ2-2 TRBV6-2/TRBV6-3 CASSRIANANTGELFF TGTGCCAGCAGCCGAATAGCGAACGCGAACACCGGGGAGCTGTTTTTT
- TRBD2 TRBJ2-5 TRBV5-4 CASSQKSGGAFETQYF TGTGCCAGCAGCCAGAAGAGCGGGGGGGCTTTTGAGACCCAGTACTTC
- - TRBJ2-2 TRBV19 CASSIPQGTGELFF TGTGCCAGTAGTATCCCACAGGGCACCGGGGAGCTGTTTTTT
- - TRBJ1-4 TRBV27 CASSLGAELREKLFF TGTGCCAGCAGTTTAGGGGCGGAGTTGAGGGAAAAACTGTTTTTT
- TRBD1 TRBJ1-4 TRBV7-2 CASSPGQLNEKLFF TGTGCCAGCAGCCCGGGACAGCTTAATGAAAAACTGTTTTTT
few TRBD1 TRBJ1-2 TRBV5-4 CASSSGDRAYGYTF TGTGCCAGCAGCTCCGGAGACAGGGCCTATGGCTACACCTTC
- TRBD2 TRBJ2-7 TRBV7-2 CASSLGLAGVYEQYF TGTGCCAGCAGCTTAGGGCTAGCGGGAGTCTACGAGCAGTACTTC
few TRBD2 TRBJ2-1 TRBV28 CASHRLAGADNEQFF TGTGCCAGTCACAGACTAGCGGGGGCGGACAATGAGCAGTTCTTC
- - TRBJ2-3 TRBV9 CASSVQQGDWDTQYF TGTGCCAGCAGCGTACAGCAGGGGGACTGGGATACGCAGTATTTT
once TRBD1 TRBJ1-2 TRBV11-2 CASSLGYGTAQFNYGYTF TGTGCCAGCAGCTTAGGATACGGGACAGCCCAGTTTAACTATGGCTACACCTTC
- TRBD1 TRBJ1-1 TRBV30 CAWSLGQGRGAEAFF TGTGCCTGGAGTCTGGGACAGGGGAGAGGTGCTGAAGCTTTCTTT
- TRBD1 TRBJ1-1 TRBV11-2 CASSSSGTGAEAFF TGTGCCAGCAGCTCATCGGGGACAGGGGCTGAAGCTTTCTTT
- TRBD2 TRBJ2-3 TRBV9 CASSPRTSGRATDTQYF TGTGCCAGCAGCCCCCGGACTAGCGGGAGGGCCACAGATACGCAGTATTTT
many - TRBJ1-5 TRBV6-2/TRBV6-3 CASSLGTGQPQHF TGTGCCAGCAGTCTAGGAACAGGTCAGCCCCAGCATTTT
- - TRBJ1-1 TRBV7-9 CASSLSEGTEAFF TGTGCCAGCAGCTTATCAGAGGGCACTGAAGCTTTCTTT
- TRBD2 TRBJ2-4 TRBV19 CASSITSGGPGIQYF TGTGCCAGTAGTATAACTAGCGGGGGGCCTGGCATTCAGTACTTC
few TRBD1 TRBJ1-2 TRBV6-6 CASIVTTGAYGYTF TGTGCCAGCATAGTTACAACAGGGGCCTATGGCTACACCTTC
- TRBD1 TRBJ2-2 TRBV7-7 CASSPRQGDTGELFF TGTGCTAGCAGCCCCAGACAGGGTGACACCGGGGAGCTGTTTTTT
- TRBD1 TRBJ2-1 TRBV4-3 CASSQDGTDYNEQFF TGCGCCAGCAGCCAAGATGGGACAGACTACAATGAGCAGTTCTTC
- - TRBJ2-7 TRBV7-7 CASSFGTTYEQYF TGTGCTAGCAGCTTCGGGACAACCTACGAGCAGTACTTC
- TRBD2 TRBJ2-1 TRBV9 CASSVVPSGSRNEQFF TGTGCCAGCAGCGTAGTCCCTAGCGGGAGTAGGAATGAGCAGTTCTTC
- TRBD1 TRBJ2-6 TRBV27 CASRAERLGGQWSGANVLTF TGTGCCAGCCGCGCCGAAAGGTTAGGGGGCCAATGGTCTGGGGCCAACGTCCTGACTTTC
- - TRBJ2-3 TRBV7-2 CASSPRTMTDTQYF TGTGCCAGCAGCCCCCGAACTATGACAGATACGCAGTATTTT
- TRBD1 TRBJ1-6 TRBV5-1 CASSLGGQGVSPLHF TGCGCCAGCAGCTTGGGGGGACAGGGGGTTTCACCCCTCCACTTT
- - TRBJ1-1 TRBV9 CASTEGDTRNTEAFF TGTGCCAGCACCGAGGGGGACACGAGGAACACTGAAGCTTTCTTT
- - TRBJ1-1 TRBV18 CASSPPGVNTEAFF TGTGCCAGCTCACCCCCAGGGGTGAACACTGAAGCTTTCTTT
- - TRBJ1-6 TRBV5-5 CASSLVPQGRSYNSPLHF TGTGCCAGCAGCTTGGTTCCCCAGGGCAGGTCCTATAATTCACCCCTCCACTTT
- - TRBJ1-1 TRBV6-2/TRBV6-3 CASSPLGGKNSEAFF TGTGCCAGCAGCCCACTAGGAGGGAAGAACTCTGAAGCTTTCTTT
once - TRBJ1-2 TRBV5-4 CASTQYRDQLGGYTF TGTGCCAGCACCCAATACAGGGACCAACTGGGGGGCTACACCTTC
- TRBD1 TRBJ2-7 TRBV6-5 CASSRAGTGAYEQYF TGTGCCAGCAGCCGGGCCGGGACAGGGGCCTACGAGCAGTACTTC
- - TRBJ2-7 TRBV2 CASAGGRGFYEQYF TGTGCCAGCGCCGGTGGGCGGGGATTCTACGAGCAGTACTTC
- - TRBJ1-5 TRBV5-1 CASSLGQGQPQHF TGCGCCAGCAGCTTGGGGCAGGGTCAGCCCCAGCATTTT
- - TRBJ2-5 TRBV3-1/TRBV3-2 CASSQAWGEQTQYF TGTGCCAGCAGCCAAGCATGGGGAGAACAGACCCAGTACTTC
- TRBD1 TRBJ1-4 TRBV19 CASSGGQGAFEKLFF TGTGCCAGTAGTGGTGGACAGGGGGCGTTCGAAAAACTGTTTTTT
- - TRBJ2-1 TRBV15 CATSRVGLADDSSYNEQFF TGTGCCACCAGCAGAGTTGGGCTAGCTGACGATAGCTCCTACAATGAGCAGTTCTTC
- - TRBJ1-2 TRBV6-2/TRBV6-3 CASSFPGRGDYGYTF TGTGCCAGCAGTTTTCCAGGGCGGGGAGACTATGGCTACACCTTC
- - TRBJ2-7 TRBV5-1 CASSKPGQNYEQYF TGCGCCAGCAGCAAACCGGGACAAAACTACGAGCAGTACTTC
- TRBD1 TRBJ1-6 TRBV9 CASSVDRVGSPLHF TGTGCCAGCAGCGTGGACAGGGTCGGTTCACCCCTCCACTTT
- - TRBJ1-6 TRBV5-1 CASSRSQGYSPLHF TGCGCCAGCAGCAGGTCACAGGGTTACTCACCCCTCCACTTT
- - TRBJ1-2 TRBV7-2 CASSLAATGGYTF TGTGCCAGCAGCTTAGCGGCGACGGGTGGCTACACCTTC
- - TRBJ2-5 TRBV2 CASSKLASIQETQYF TGTGCCAGCAGTAAGTTAGCAAGTATCCAAGAGACCCAGTACTTC
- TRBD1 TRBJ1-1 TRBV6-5 CASSRDSLGKAFF TGTGCCAGCAGTCGGGACAGCCTAGGCAAAGCTTTCTTT
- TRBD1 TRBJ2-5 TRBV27 CASSLSRGYQETQYF TGTGCCAGCAGTTTAAGCAGGGGGTACCAAGAGACCCAGTACTTC
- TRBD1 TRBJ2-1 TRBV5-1 CATTPGTAKGNEQFF TGCGCCACGACCCCCGGGACAGCTAAAGGCAATGAGCAGTTCTTC
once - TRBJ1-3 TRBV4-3 CASSQVPGFSGNTIYF TGCGCCAGCAGCCAAGTGCCAGGGTTCTCTGGAAACACCATATATTTT
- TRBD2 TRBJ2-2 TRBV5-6 CASSLGAGGPLSGELFF TGTGCCAGCAGCTTGGGCGCGGGGGGGCCATTGTCCGGGGAGCTGTTTTTT
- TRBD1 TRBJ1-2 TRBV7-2 CASSSGGTGAANYGYTF TGTGCCAGCAGCTCCGGGGGGACAGGGGCGGCTAACTATGGCTACACCTTC
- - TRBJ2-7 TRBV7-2 CASSFDSSSARVYEQYF TGTGCCAGCTCCTTCGACTCCTCTTCAGCGCGAGTTTACGAGCAGTACTTC
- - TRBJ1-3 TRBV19 CASRRQAFGGNTIYF TGTGCCAGTAGGCGACAGGCGTTCGGGGGAAACACCATATATTTT
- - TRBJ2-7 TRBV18 CASSVQVTSYEQYF TGTGCCAGCTCAGTACAGGTTACCTCCTACGAGCAGTACTTC
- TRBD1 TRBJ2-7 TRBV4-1 CASSLNYRGPYEQYF TGCGCCAGCAGCCTAAATTACAGGGGCCCCTACGAGCAGTACTTC